This T cell receptor beta chain emerged from a study of T cell responses to AZD1222 COVID-19 vaccine. General study points: The sample set comprised mostly white British donors with more females, and clonal diversity was possibly underestimated. After the peak T cell response, and only then, were repertoires sampled. Among AZD1222 vaccinees, only five to seven were seropositive at baseline.

Trimming took off 0 bases at V and 2 bases at J, with 10 bases between the two ends. The CDR3 is 15 amino acids. Germline loops: CDR1 LGHDT, CDR2 YNNKEL (reference sequence). Turning to this clone: The antigen remains unidentified.

Libraries were prepared by immunoSEQ multiplex PCR; TCRdb keeps only in-frame clonotypes and omits some of them. The sample holds more than 120,000 clones, approximately 85% seen once. This TCR came from an adult who received the MenACWY meningococcal vaccine as a control. V and J are TRBV3-1 (or the pseudogene TRBV3-2) and TRBJ1-1; D ambiguous. Material: peripheral blood, obtained 28 days after the second dose of the MenACWY control vaccine. Here the CDR3 DNA reads TGTGCCAGCAGCCAAGATGGGAGGAGTAACACTGAAGCTTTCTTT. It codes for CASSQDGRSNTEAFF.